This T cell receptor beta chain was recovered during a study of early T cells in non-severe SARS-CoV-2 infection. In the library, individual cDNA molecules carried attached unique molecular identifiers. TCRdb recomputed calls from the 5' RACE reads with MiXCR, one row per CDR3 protein. The table includes approximately 70,000 distinct CDR3 sequences, approximately 5% detected once. This clonotype was recorded at least ten times. CDR3 size: 12 residues. Per germline, CDR1 MDHEN and CDR2 SYDVKM. V was clipped by 8 bases and J by 8 bases, with 13 bases between them. This sequence was found in an adult who was a healthcare worker with PCR-confirmed SARS-CoV-2 infection or an uninfected control (not recorded which). The sequencing here drew on whole blood, taken at baseline. The rearrangement links TRBV28 to TRBJ2-1; D call uncertain. Here the CDR3 reads CASLRGGDEQFF. The CDR3 region has the DNA TGTGCCAGCTTGAGAGGTGGGGATGAGCAGTTCTTC.